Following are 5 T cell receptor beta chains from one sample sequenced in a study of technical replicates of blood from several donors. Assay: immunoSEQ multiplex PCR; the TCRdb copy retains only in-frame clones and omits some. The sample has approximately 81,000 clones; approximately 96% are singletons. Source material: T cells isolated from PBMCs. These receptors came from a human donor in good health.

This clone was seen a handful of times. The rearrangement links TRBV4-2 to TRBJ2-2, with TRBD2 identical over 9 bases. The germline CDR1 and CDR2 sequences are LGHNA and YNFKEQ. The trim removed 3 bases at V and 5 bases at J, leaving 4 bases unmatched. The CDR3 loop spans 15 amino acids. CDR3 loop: CASSQGTSPTGELFF. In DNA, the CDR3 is TGTGCCAGCAGCCAGGGGACTAGCCCTACCGGGGAGCTGTTTTTT.

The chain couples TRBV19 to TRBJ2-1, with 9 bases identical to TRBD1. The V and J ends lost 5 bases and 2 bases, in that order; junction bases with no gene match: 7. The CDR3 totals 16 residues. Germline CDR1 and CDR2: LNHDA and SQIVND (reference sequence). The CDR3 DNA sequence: TGTGCCAGTAGTGACCGGGACAGGGTCCCCTACAATGAGCAGTTCTTC. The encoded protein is CASSDRDRVPYNEQFF.

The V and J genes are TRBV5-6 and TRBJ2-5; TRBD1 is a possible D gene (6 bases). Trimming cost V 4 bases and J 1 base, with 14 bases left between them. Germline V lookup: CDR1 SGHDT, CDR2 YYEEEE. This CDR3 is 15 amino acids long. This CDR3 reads CASSGRGTFQETQYF. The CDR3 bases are TGTGCCAGCAGCGGAAGGGGGACCTTCCAAGAGACCCAGTACTTC.

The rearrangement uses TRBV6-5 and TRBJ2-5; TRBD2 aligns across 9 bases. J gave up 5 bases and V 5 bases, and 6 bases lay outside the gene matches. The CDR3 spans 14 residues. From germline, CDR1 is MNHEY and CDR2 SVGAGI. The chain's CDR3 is CASSPSSGMETQYF. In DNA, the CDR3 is TGTGCCAGCAGTCCCTCTAGCGGGATGGAGACCCAGTACTTC.

CDR3 sequence reads: CSGGPGSGSSYNEQFF. CDR3 sequence (DNA): TGCAGCGGTGGGCCTGGGAGCGGGAGCTCCTACAATGAGCAGTTCTTC. The chain has TRBV29-1 and TRBJ2-1; 8 nucleotides line up with TRBD2. V lost 7 bases and J lost 0; bases outside the gene matches: 11. Germline CDR1 is SQVTM and CDR2 is ANQGSEA. The CDR3 sequence is 16 residues long.